The 3 T cell receptor beta chains below were found in one sample sequenced in a study of cytomegalovirus exposure and HLA in healthy donors. The PCR was carried out with 60 Vbeta primers and 13 Jbeta primers. Only in-frame clones appear in the TCRdb table, and some are missing; sequencing was by immunoSEQ multiplex PCR. The sample lists 90,000 to 120,000 clones, 81% seen once, with approximately 2.4% in the top ten. Sequenced input: PBMCs. The receptors were gathered from a man aged 30 to 45 in good health and CMV-seronegative.

The chain combines TRBV6-6 with TRBJ1-6; D call uncertain. Trimming took 8 bases from V and 10 from J, leaving 15 bases between them. CDR1 is MNHNY and CDR2 is SVGAGI in the germline V gene (reference sequence). The CDR3 loop spans 13 amino acids. The CDR3 is CASSWETKSPLHF. DNA of the CDR3: TGTGCCAGCTCATGGGAGACGAAGTCACCCCTCCACTTT.

The chain is built from TRBV27 and TRBJ2-7; the D is unclear. The germline V gene encodes CDR1 MNHEY and CDR2 SMNVEV (reference sequence). This CDR3 contains 14 residues. Trimming cost V 0 bases and J 7 bases, with 13 bases left between them. As DNA, the CDR3 is TGTGCCAGCAGTTTATCGAACCCCACCGGGGAGCAGTACTTC. Translated, it gives CASSLSNPTGEQYF.

The chain recombines TRBV28 with TRBJ1-1, with TRBD1 matching 8 bases. With 8 bases clipped from V and 5 bases from J, the junction kept 13 bases outside the gene matches. Germline CDR1 MDHEN, CDR2 SYDVKM. The CDR3 runs to 15 residues. CDR3 DNA sequence: TGTGCCAGCGCCCGCCAGGGGGCGAGCGGTACTGAAGCTTTCTTT. Translating gives CASARQGASGTEAFF. Filled out from reference TRBV28 and TRBJ1-1, the complete variable domain reads DVKVTQSSRYLVKRTGEKVFLECVQDMDHENMFWYRQDPGLGLRLIYFSYDVKMKEKGDIPEGYSVSREKKERFSLILESASTNQTSMYLCASARQGASGTEAFFGQGTRLTVV.